Listed below are T cell receptor beta chains from one sample, sequenced in a study of CD8 T cells in ankylosing spondylitis. TCRdb re-analysed the 5' RACE reads in MiXCR, keeping a single row per CDR3 protein. The repertoire has some 350,000 distinct CDR3 sequences, around 15% of them found once; the top ten carry 0.95% to 1.4%. The sequencing sample was made of blood, either unsorted or a sorted T cell fraction (not recorded which). The receptors stem from a male donor with ankylosing spondylitis or in good health (not recorded which). Each CDR3 is given with its conserved first and last residue. The D gene is left open where the match is weak. The size of a clone is reported for some rows only, either as once, few or many, or as a class for expanded clones.

length	V	size	J	D	DNA	CDR3
15	TRBV5-1	few	TRBJ2-2	TRBD1	TGCGCCAGCAGCTTGACAGGGGAGAACACCGGGGAGCTGTTTTTT	CASSLTGENTGELFF
14	TRBV25-1	once	TRBJ2-2	NA	TGTGCCAGCAGTCCGGGTTTCAGGGCCGGGGAGCTGTTTTTT	CASSPGFRAGELFF
16	TRBV3-1	many	TRBJ2-6	NA	TGTGCCAGCAGCCAGAGACAGGACTCTGGGGCCAACGTCCTGACTTTC	CASSQRQDSGANVLTF
12	TRBV12-3/TRBV12-4	few	TRBJ1-1	NA	TGTGCCAGCAGTCCTGGTTCGGGGAGAGCTTTCTTT	CASSPGSGRAFF
14	TRBV5-1	many	TRBJ2-3	NA	TGCGCCAGCAGCTTGGACAGTCCCACAGATACGCAGTATTTT	CASSLDSPTDTQYF
12	TRBV19	few	TRBJ2-1	NA	TGTGCCAGTAGTGAGAGATACAATGAGCAGTTCTTC	CASSERYNEQFF
18	TRBV12-3/TRBV12-4	few	TRBJ2-3	NA	TGTGCCAGCAGTCCTCATCTACTCACGGGCAGGCCCCCAGATACGCAGTATTTT	CASSPHLLTGRPPDTQYF
12	TRBV12-3/TRBV12-4	many	TRBJ1-1	NA	TGTGCCAGCAGTGCTAGGACGTCCCGGGCTTTCTTT	CASSARTSRAFF
13	TRBV10-3	many	TRBJ2-1	NA	TGTGCCATCAGTGAGATCGGACCAGGAGAGCAGTTCTTC	CAISEIGPGEQFF
16	TRBV5-1	few	TRBJ2-1	TRBD2	TGCGCCAGCAGCTTGGGCCCTCGACTAGCGCGCAATGAGCAGTTCTTC	CASSLGPRLARNEQFF
15	TRBV7-8	once	TRBJ2-2	NA	TGTGCCAGCAGCTGGTTAGCCGGGAACACCGGGGAGCTGTTTTTT	CASSWLAGNTGELFF
12	TRBV7-9	NA	TRBJ2-3	NA	TGTGCCAGCAGTCTAGACGGGGTTACGCAGTATTTT	CASSLDGVTQYF
15	TRBV7-9	NA	TRBJ1-1	NA	TGTGCCAGCAGCTTAGGTAGGGGGGCGCATCTTGAAGCTTTCTTT	CASSLGRGAHLEAFF
15	TRBV5-1	NA	TRBJ2-1	NA	TGCGCCAGCAGCTTACTTCAGGGTTCCTTCAATGAGCAGTTCTTC	CASSLLQGSFNEQFF
16	TRBV9	NA	TRBJ2-2	TRBD2	TGTGCCAGCAGCGTAGTCCGGGAGGGCCGTGGCGGGGAGCTGTTTTTT	CASSVVREGRGGELFF
15	TRBV5-1	many	TRBJ2-1	TRBD1	TGCGCCAGCAGCTCGGGACAGGGACCATACAATGAGCAGTTCTTC	CASSSGQGPYNEQFF
14	TRBV24-1	NA	TRBJ2-1	NA	TGTGCCACCAGTGATTTTAGGGCCAGCCATGAGCAGTTCTTC	CATSDFRASHEQFF
12	TRBV7-9	many	TRBJ1-1	NA	TGTGCCAGCAGCTTCCTGGAACAGACGGCTTTCTTT	CASSFLEQTAFF
14	TRBV7-2	NA	TRBJ2-7	NA	TGTGCCAGCAGCCTTTCAGCGGCCTTCTACGAGCAGTACTTC	CASSLSAAFYEQYF
12	TRBV10-3	NA	TRBJ2-1	NA	TGTGCCATCAGTACATTTGGCAATGAGCAGTTCTTC	CAISTFGNEQFF
14	TRBV6-1	NA	TRBJ2-7	TRBD1	TGTGCCAGCAGTGCCGGGACAGGGAGGTGGGAGCAGTACTTC	CASSAGTGRWEQYF
16	TRBV4-2	NA	TRBJ2-2	TRBD2	TGTGCCAGCAGCCCCCGACTAGCGACCAACACCGGGGAGCTGTTTTTT	CASSPRLATNTGELFF
14	TRBV10-3	NA	TRBJ1-2	NA	TGTGCCATCAGTGAGTCTGGAAGCCTCTATGGCTACACCTTC	CAISESGSLYGYTF
13	TRBV18	many	TRBJ2-5	NA	TGTGCCAGCTCCCTGGAAGACCAAGAGACCCAGTACTTC	CASSLEDQETQYF
16	TRBV5-5	few	TRBJ2-1	TRBD1	TGTGCCAGCAGCCGACTTGGACAGGGGGCCTACAATGAGCAGTTCTTC	CASSRLGQGAYNEQFF
13	TRBV20-1	NA	TRBJ1-1	NA	TGCAGTGCTAGAGACCTTGTGAACACTGAAGCTTTCTTT	CSARDLVNTEAFF
15	TRBV5-1	NA	TRBJ2-5	TRBD2	TGCGCCAGCACCCGACTAGCGGGAGATCAAGAGACCCAGTACTTC	CASTRLAGDQETQYF
11	TRBV30	NA	TRBJ2-2	NA	TGTGCCTGGGGTAACACCGGGGAGCTGTTTTTT	CAWGNTGELFF
14	TRBV5-1	NA	TRBJ2-2	NA	TGCGCCAGCAGCTTGAGGACGCTCACCGGGGAGCTGTTTTTT	CASSLRTLTGELFF
16	TRBV6-1	NA	TRBJ2-7	TRBD1	TGTGCCAGCGGAGGAGTAAGTGTGGACAGGGTCCACGAGCAGTACTTC	CASGGVSVDRVHEQYF
13	TRBV20-1	few	TRBJ1-2	NA	TGCAGTGCTAGAGACATAACCCTATATGGCTACACCTTC	CSARDITLYGYTF
15	TRBV18	few	TRBJ2-7	TRBD1	TGTGCCAGCTCACCACTTGGGACAGGTGCCTACGAGCAGTACTTC	CASSPLGTGAYEQYF
17	TRBV29-1	few	TRBJ2-5	TRBD1	TGCAGCGTTTTTCCGGGACAGGGCCCACCCGACCAAGAGACCCAGTACTTC	CSVFPGQGPPDQETQYF
12	TRBV2	few	TRBJ2-5	NA	TGTGCCACCAACCCCGGCCGAGAGACCCAGTACTTC	CATNPGRETQYF
15	TRBV27	few	TRBJ1-5	NA	TGTGCCAGCAGTTTAGCCCGGGATAGCAATCAGCCCCAGCATTTT	CASSLARDSNQPQHF
15	TRBV10-3	many	TRBJ2-1	NA	TGTGCCATCAGTGAATTCGGGGCTCTATACAATGAGCAGTTCTTC	CAISEFGALYNEQFF
15	TRBV5-1	NA	TRBJ2-7	TRBD1	TGCGCCAGCAGCACGCCGGGACAGGCTTTCTACGAGCAGTACTTC	CASSTPGQAFYEQYF
16	TRBV7-9	few	TRBJ2-5	NA	TGTGCCAGCAGCTTGTTGTGGGGAAGGTCCGTGGAGACCCAGTACTTC	CASSLLWGRSVETQYF
15	TRBV4-1	NA	TRBJ2-7	TRBD1	TGCGCCAGCAGCCAAGTCGAGGGGGCTAGATACGAGCAGTACTTC	CASSQVEGARYEQYF
17	TRBV18	NA	TRBJ2-2	TRBD2	TGTGCCAGCTCACCCGGGCGTCGGGGGGCGAACACCGGGGAGCTGTTTTTT	CASSPGRRGANTGELFF
12	TRBV29-1	NA	TRBJ2-3	NA	TGCAGCGTTGAGGTCACGCCGGATACGCAGTATTTT	CSVEVTPDTQYF
13	TRBV29-1	few	TRBJ2-3	NA	TGCAGCGTTGAAGGGGTCCGCACAGATACGCAGTATTTT	CSVEGVRTDTQYF
16	TRBV3-1	few	TRBJ2-5	TRBD2	TGTGCCAGCAGCTCTCGGACTAGCGGGAGCATGGAGACCCAGTACTTC	CASSSRTSGSMETQYF
17	TRBV6-5	NA	TRBJ2-3	TRBD2	TGTGCCAGCAGTTACGAAAATAGCGGGACGAGCTCGGCTACGCAGTATTTT	CASSYENSGTSSATQYF
15	TRBV7-2	few	TRBJ1-4	NA	TGTGCCAGCAGCTTAGTCTACGGAAATAATGAAAAACTGTTTTTT	CASSLVYGNNEKLFF
13	TRBV10-3	NA	TRBJ2-4	NA	TGTGCCATCAGTGAAGCCGCCAAAAACATTCAGTACTTC	CAISEAAKNIQYF
15	TRBV11-1	few	TRBJ2-7	TRBD1	TGTGCCAGCAGCTTAGCACAGGGGTTCGTCTACGAGCAGTACTTC	CASSLAQGFVYEQYF
16	TRBV4-1	many	TRBJ2-1	TRBD2	TGCGCCAGCAGCCGCGGACTAGCGGGGGATTACAATGAGCAGTTCTTC	CASSRGLAGDYNEQFF
15	TRBV2	NA	TRBJ2-1	TRBD2	TGTGCCAGCAGTGGTAGCGGGAGAGCTAACAATGAGCAGTTCTTC	CASSGSGRANNEQFF
13	TRBV20-1	NA	TRBJ2-2	NA	TGCAGTGCTAGACCTGGGAACACCGGGGAGCTGTTTTTT	CSARPGNTGELFF
15	TRBV6-1	few	TRBJ2-3	TRBD1	TGTGCCAGCAAGGGGGCAGGGGTGATCACAGATACGCAGTATTTT	CASKGAGVITDTQYF
15	TRBV6-1	few	TRBJ1-5	TRBD1	TGTGCCAGCAGTCCCGACAGGGCGCGCAATCAGCCCCAGCATTTT	CASSPDRARNQPQHF
12	TRBV10-3	NA	TRBJ2-7	NA	TGTGCCATCAGTGAGACCGCCTACGAGCAGTACTTC	CAISETAYEQYF
15	TRBV5-1	NA	TRBJ2-1	NA	TGCGCCAGCAGCTCGCTTGAGGGGGGGGCGAATGAGCAGTTCTTC	CASSSLEGGANEQFF
15	TRBV3-1	NA	TRBJ1-2	NA	TGTGCCAGCAGCCGCCTTGGTGGGGGGAAGTATGGCTACACCTTC	CASSRLGGGKYGYTF
14	TRBV5-1	NA	TRBJ1-6	NA	TGCGCCAGCACCCCGGGACAAGAAAGTTCACCCCTCCACTTT	CASTPGQESSPLHF
13	TRBV12-3/TRBV12-4	many	TRBJ1-5	NA	TGTGCCAGCAGTCTTCAGGGAAATCAGCCCCAGCATTTT	CASSLQGNQPQHF